This paragraph reports one T cell receptor (beta chain). Its antigen is as yet unknown. These data come from a study of CD8+CD57+ T cells in acquired aplastic anemia. In the study overall: Mean DNA quantity obtained from sorted CD4+ and CD8+ cells was about 3.5 ug. Healthy-donor CD4+ cells averaged about 9.9 million reads.

Overall study results and limits: There were fewer than 35 CD8+ CDR3 sequences that occurred in both patients and controls. Patients did not significantly differ from controls in CD8+ Simpson's diversity.

It was genomic DNA that served as the template for profiling TCR beta VDJ and CDR3. From the reads, TCRdb called clonotypes with MiXCR, one entry per CDR3 protein. The data hold 75,000 to 90,000 distinct CDR3 sequences, with approximately 45% observed a single time. J was trimmed by 5 bases and V by 2 bases; bases with no gene match: 4. The CDR3 extends over 15 amino acids. Germline loops: CDR1 SGHVS, CDR2 FNYEAQ. This clonotype was sampled from a human donor in good health, serving as a control. V usage is TRBV7-6 and J usage is TRBJ2-5; 11 bases fit TRBD2. Sequencing was carried out using sorted CD4+, CD8+, or CD8+CD57+ T cells (not recorded which) from PBMCs. The CDR3 spells CASSLSSGRWETQYF. CDR3 DNA sequence: TGTGCCAGCAGCTTATCTAGCGGGAGGTGGGAGACCCAGTACTTC.